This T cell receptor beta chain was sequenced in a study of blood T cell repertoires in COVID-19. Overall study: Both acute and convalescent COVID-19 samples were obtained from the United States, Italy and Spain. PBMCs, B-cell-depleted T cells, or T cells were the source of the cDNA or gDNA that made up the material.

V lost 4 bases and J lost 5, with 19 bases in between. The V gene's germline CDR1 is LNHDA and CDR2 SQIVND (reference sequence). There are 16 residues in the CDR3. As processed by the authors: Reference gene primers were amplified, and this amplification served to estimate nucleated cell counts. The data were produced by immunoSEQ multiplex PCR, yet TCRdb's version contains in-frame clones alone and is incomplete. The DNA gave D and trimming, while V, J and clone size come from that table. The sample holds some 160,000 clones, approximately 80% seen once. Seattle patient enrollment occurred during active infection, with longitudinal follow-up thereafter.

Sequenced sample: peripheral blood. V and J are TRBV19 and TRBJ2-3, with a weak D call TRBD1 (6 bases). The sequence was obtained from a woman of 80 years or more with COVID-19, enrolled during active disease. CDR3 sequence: CASSTPQSGHIDTQYF. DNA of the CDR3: TGTGCCAGTAGTACTCCGCAGTCGGGACACATAGATACGCAGTATTTT.